What follows are 2 T cell receptor beta chains derived from one specimen sequenced in a study of T-cell reconstitution after alpha-beta-depleted transplantation in children. TCRbeta library preparation incorporated unique molecular identifiers. In TCRdb, the PCR reads were re-called with MiXCR into one record per CDR3 protein. The sample records around 190,000 distinct CDR3 sequences, around 7% being singletons. The sequenced sample was PBMCs, obtained before TCRalphabeta/CD19-depleted stem cell transplant. The receptor source for this set is a boy aged 2 to 9 with acute lymphoblastic leukemia, due to receive a stem cell transplant.

This clonotype was seen at least ten times. V and J are TRBV6-2 or TRBV6-3 and TRBJ2-2; 7 bases map to TRBD2. The CDR3 runs to 17 residues. Losses at the gene ends were 2 bases for V and 3 bases for J; bases not matched to a gene: 9. CDR1 and CDR2 (germline): MNHEY, SVGEGT. Here the CDR3 DNA reads TGTGCCAGCAGTTACCCACCCCAGAGCGGGGACACCGGGGAGCTGTTTTTT. Translating it yields CASSYPPQSGDTGELFF.

In its sample, this clonotype was seen a few times. The CDR3 protein is CASSQRSTSSSSDTQYF. The CDR3 nucleotides are TGCGCCAGCAGCCAACGCTCGACTAGCTCAAGTTCGGATACGCAGTATTTT. The V gene is TRBV4-3, the J gene TRBJ2-3; 7 nucleotides agree with TRBD2. CDR1 and CDR2 from the germline V gene are LGHNA and YSLEER. CDR3 length: 17 amino acids. J was trimmed by 6 bases and V by 2 bases; bases with no gene match: 14.